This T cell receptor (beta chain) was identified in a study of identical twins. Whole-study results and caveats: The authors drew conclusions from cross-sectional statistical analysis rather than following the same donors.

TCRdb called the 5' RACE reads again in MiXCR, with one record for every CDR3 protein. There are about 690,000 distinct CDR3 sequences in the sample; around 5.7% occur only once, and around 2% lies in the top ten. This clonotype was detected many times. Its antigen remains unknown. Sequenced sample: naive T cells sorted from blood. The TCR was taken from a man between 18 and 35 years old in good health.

CDR3: CASALDGQHNQPQHF. CDR3 bases: TGTGCCAGCGCACTGGATGGACAGCACAATCAGCCCCAGCATTTT. The rearrangement links TRBV27 to TRBJ1-5, with a weak D call TRBD1 (6 bases). Germline V gene data show CDR1 as MNHEY and CDR2 as SMNVEV (reference sequence). The V and J ends lost 8 bases and 3 bases respectively, with 17 bases between them. This CDR3 contains 15 residues.